The 31 T cell receptor beta chains presented below share a single source sample, sequenced in a study of beta chain features in type 1 diabetes listed by TCRdb under 2018. Points the paper makes about the study in general: In all four CD4+ subsets, TCRB CDR3 length was moderately but significantly shorter in type 1 diabetes patients.

Libraries were built with the immunoSEQ multiplex PCR assay. The entire amount of isolated RNA was reverse transcribed using the High Capacity cDNA Reverse Transcription Kit, so the sequenced TCRB transcripts were expressed ones. TCRdb took over this immuneACCESS table, retaining in-frame rearrangements with V and J assigned. Such tables are incomplete; in checked studies, under half of the missing clones stem from an unresolved V gene, and the remainder is unexplained. Within this sample are more than 120,000 clones, with about 13% of them counted one time only. The leading ten clones occupy 1% to 1.5% of the sample. Antigens of these TCRs are unknown. Sequencing was carried out using central memory CD4+ T cells from blood. The receptor source for this set is a man younger than 35 with type 1 diabetes.

J is TRBJ1-2 and V is TRBV6-1, with no clear D. This CDR3 contains 13 residues. Per the germline V gene, CDR1 is MNHNS and CDR2 is SASEGT. Trimming removed 3 bases from V and 1 base from J, with 6 bases in between. CDR3 region: CASSDVSNYGYTF. DNA for the CDR3: TGTGCCAGCAGTGATGTCAGTAACTATGGCTACACCTTC.

This clone was detected many times. V is TRBV6-6 and J is TRBJ2-1; 10 nucleotides align to TRBD2. This CDR3 has 14 residues. The J segment lost 9 bases and the V segment lost 5 bases, leaving 7 bases of the junction unmatched. CDR1 and CDR2 from the germline V gene are MNHNY and SVGAGI (reference sequence). The CDR3 sequence: CASSPTGTSVEQFF. DNA for the CDR3: TGTGCCAGCAGTCCCACCGGGACTAGCGTTGAGCAGTTCTTC.

The J gene is TRBJ2-2, the V gene TRBV9; TRBD2 agrees at 11 bases. This CDR3 has 17 residues. The J segment lost 3 bases and the V segment lost 2 bases, leaving 6 bases of the junction unmatched. Per germline, CDR1 SGDLS and CDR2 YYNGEE. In DNA, the CDR3 is TGTGCCAGCAGCGTCTCCCCTAGCGGGGGGTACACCGGGGAGCTGTTTTTT. Residues: CASSVSPSGGYTGELFF. Full variable domain (remainder filled in from reference TRBV9 and TRBJ2-2): DSGVTQTPKHLITATGQRVTLRCSPRSGDLSVYWYQQSLDQGLQFLIQYYNGEERAKGNILERFSAQQFPDLHSELNLSSLELGDSALYFCASSVSPSGGYTGELFFGEGSRLTVL.

There are a few counts of this clone. This chain connects TRBV27 to TRBJ2-3, with TRBD2 identical over 9 bases. Trimming at V came to 2 bases and at J to 6 bases, leaving 9 bases not matched to a gene. Germline CDR1 MNHEY, CDR2 SMNVEV (reference sequence). The CDR3 is 16 amino acids. The CDR3 region has the DNA TGTGCCAGCAGTTTAAGGCTAGCGGGGAGGAGTGATACGCAGTATTTT. It specifies CASSLRLAGRSDTQYF.

This clone was recorded a few times. The V gene is TRBV28, the J gene TRBJ1-2; 7 positions agree with TRBD1. This CDR3 has 15 amino acids. The V and J ends lost 3 bases and 8 bases, in that order; junction bases with no gene match: 12. Germline lookup yields CDR1 MDHEN and CDR2 SYDVKM. DNA for the CDR3: TGTGCCAGCAGTTTCAGCCCGGAGGGGGCCGGAGGCTACACCTTC. Protein product: CASSFSPEGAGGYTF.

This clone was recorded at least ten times. The chain has TRBV2 and TRBJ2-5; no firm D call. CDR1 and CDR2 from the germline V gene are SNHLY and FYNNEI. The V end was cut by 7 bases, the J end by 2 bases, with 11 bases between. The CDR3 loop spans 13 amino acids. The CDR3 region is CASNFGPQETQYF. As DNA, the CDR3 is TGTGCCAGCAATTTTGGGCCACAAGAGACCCAGTACTTC.

The chain uses TRBV9 and TRBJ1-2; no definite D call. V lost 7 bases and J lost 2, with 12 bases in between. The CDR3 has 13 amino acids. Germline CDR1 is SGDLS and CDR2 is YYNGEE. The CDR3 loop reads CASRRTANYGYTF. The CDR3 nucleotides read TGTGCCAGCCGAAGGACTGCGAACTATGGCTACACCTTC.

This chain links TRBV6-1 with TRBJ2-5, with 11 bases matching TRBD1. V dropped 9 bases and J dropped 3; count of bases not matched to a gene: 6. CDR1 is MNHNS, CDR2 SASEGT, per germline. CDR3 length equals 14 residues. CDR3 DNA sequence: TGTGCCAGTCAAGCGGGACAGGGGGAAGAGACCCAGTACTTC. Translation gives CASQAGQGEETQYF.

This clone was observed a handful of times. V and J are TRBV4-1 and TRBJ2-7; D perhaps matches TRBD1 (5 bases). Trimming took off 5 bases at V and 6 bases at J, with 17 bases between the two ends. Germline V CDR1 and CDR2: MGHRA, YSYEKL. CDR3 length: 14 amino acids. CDR3 sequence: CASSAQGTLAEQYF. DNA of the CDR3: TGCGCCAGCAGCGCCCAGGGAACCCTCGCCGAGCAGTACTTC.

This clone was counted between two and nine times. This chain connects TRBV28 to TRBJ1-5; the D gene is possibly TRBD1 (5 bases). Between the trimmed V and J ends, which lost 5 bases and 7 bases, there was a span of 9 bases. Germline V gene lookup returns CDR1 MDHEN and CDR2 SYDVKM. The CDR3 has 12 residues. Here the CDR3 DNA reads TGTGCCAGCAGTGGGGGGAGCCAGCCCCAGCATTTT. Residues: CASSGGSQPQHF.

The J gene is TRBJ1-1, the V gene TRBV5-4; D perhaps matches TRBD1 (5 bases). This CDR3 contains 16 residues. Germline V CDR1 and CDR2: SGHNT, YYREEE (reference sequence). The germline V and J ends were trimmed by 2 bases and 8 bases, with 22 bases remaining between them. The CDR3 region has the DNA TGTGCCAGCAGCTTTGGACCTAGCCTCCTCCGGGGCGAAGCTTTCTTT. Its translation: CASSFGPSLLRGEAFF.

The chain has TRBV27 and TRBJ2-7, with D unclear. The germline V and J ends were trimmed by 3 bases and 2 bases, with 8 bases remaining between them. Germline values: CDR1 MNHEY, CDR2 SMNVEV (reference sequence). CDR3 size: 13 residues. The CDR3 DNA is TGTGCCAGCAGTTTTAATAGGGCCTACGAGCAGTACTTC. This codes for CASSFNRAYEQYF.

J is TRBJ1-1 and V is TRBV25-1; 7 bases map to TRBD1. Germline CDR1 MGHDK, CDR2 SYGVNS. The J segment lost 1 base and the V segment lost 7 bases, leaving 3 bases of the junction unmatched. The CDR3 runs to 13 residues. CDR3 sequence reads: CASTTGPNTEAFF. CDR3 nucleotides: TGTGCCAGCACGACAGGGCCGAACACTGAAGCTTTCTTT.

The chain has TRBV29-1 and TRBJ1-2; the D gene is possibly TRBD1 (5 bases). The CDR3 consists of 13 residues. V shed 3 bases and J shed 2 bases, with 10 bases lying between them. From germline, CDR1 is SQVTM and CDR2 ANQGSEA. The CDR3 DNA reads TGCAGCGTTGATACGGGGGTAAACTATGGCTACACCTTC. It encodes CSVDTGVNYGYTF. The full variable domain, completed using reference TRBV29-1 and TRBJ1-2, is SAVISQKPSRDICQRGTSLTIQCQVDSQVTMMFWYRQQPGQSLTLIATANQGSEATYESGFVIDKFPISRPNLTFSTLTVSNMSPEDSSIYLCSVDTGVNYGYTFGSGTRLTVV.

This clone has a handful of counts. The J gene is TRBJ2-3, the V gene TRBV5-4; D gene uncertain. Per the germline V gene, CDR1 is SGHNT and CDR2 is YYREEE (reference sequence). The V end was cut by 0 bases, the J end by 2 bases, with 7 bases between. The CDR3 extends over 14 amino acids. The CDR3 spells CASSLGHITDTQYF. The CDR3 DNA reads TGTGCCAGCAGCTTGGGACATATCACAGATACGCAGTATTTT.

At least ten counts were recorded for this clone. Different DNA sequences within this sample yield the same CDR3. The chain carries TRBV4-1 and TRBJ2-3; D call uncertain. The V gene's germline CDR1 is MGHRA and CDR2 YSYEKL. This CDR3 is 16 amino acids long. V lost 1 base and J lost 0, with 11 bases in between. The CDR3 loop is CASSQVDLVSTDTQYF. The DNA for the CDR3 is TGCGCCAGCAGCCAAGTGGACCTAGTCAGCACAGATACGCAGTATTTT.

Only a few counts were recorded for this clone. J is TRBJ1-1 and V is TRBV7-9; TRBD1 might be the D (5 bases). The CDR3 is 13 amino acids. Trimming stripped 2 bases from V and 10 bases from J, with 14 bases between. Germline V gene sequence: CDR1 SEHNR, CDR2 FQNEAQ (reference sequence). For the CDR3, the DNA is TGTGCCAGCAGCTTAAACTCTCTGCAGGGAGCTTTCTTT. As protein: CASSLNSLQGAFF.

The table lists this clone with a few counts. The chain couples TRBV4-1 to TRBJ2-1, with 7 bases that match TRBD1. The trim removed 4 bases at V and 5 bases at J, leaving 11 bases unmatched. The CDR3 sequence is 16 residues long. Per the germline V gene, CDR1 is MGHRA and CDR2 is YSYEKL. CDR3: CASSPTQGQTHNEQFF. CDR3 sequence (DNA): TGCGCCAGCAGCCCTACCCAGGGACAGACCCACAATGAGCAGTTCTTC.

This clone was seen only a few times. The CDR3 region is CASSVGLAGGIDTQYF. CDR3 nucleotides: TGTGCCAGCAGCGTCGGACTAGCGGGGGGTATAGATACGCAGTATTTT. The chain combines TRBV25-1 with TRBJ2-3, with 14 nucleotides matching TRBD2. The length of the CDR3 is 16 residues. V lost 6 bases to trimming and J lost 5 bases; unmatched junction nucleotides: 7. Per the germline V gene, CDR1 is MGHDK and CDR2 is SYGVNS.

A few counts support this clone. The V call is TRBV30, the J call TRBJ2-5; D remains ambiguous. Deletions cut 4 bases from V and 2 bases from J, with 8 bases between. Germline V gives CDR1 GTSNPN, CDR2 SVGIG (reference sequence). There are 12 residues in the CDR3. As DNA, the CDR3 is TGTGCCTGGACAACCCAACAAGAGACCCAGTACTTC. Residues: CAWTTQQETQYF.

The gene calls are TRBV19 and TRBJ1-5; TRBD1 might be the D (6 bases). The CDR3 runs 15 residues. Germline CDR1 is LNHDA and CDR2 is SQIVND (reference sequence). V was cut by 4 bases and J by 9 bases, with 19 bases left in between. CDR3 sequence reads: CASSTGGGTGRPQHF. As DNA, the CDR3 is TGTGCCAGTAGTACGGGAGGGGGGACCGGCCGGCCCCAGCATTTT. Supplemented by reference TRBV19 and TRBJ1-5, the full variable domain reads DGGITQSPKYLFRKEGQNVTLSCEQNLNHDAMYWYRQDPGQGLRLIYYSQIVNDFQKGDIAEGYSVSREKKESFPLTVTSAQKNPTAFYLCASSTGGGTGRPQHFGDGTRLSIL.

This clone was seen at least ten times. The chain uses TRBV2 and TRBJ1-6, with a tentative D call TRBD1 (6 bases). CDR3 length: 15 residues. Germline assignment: CDR1 SNHLY and CDR2 FYNNEI. V lost 3 bases and J lost 10, with 16 bases in between. Written as DNA, the CDR3 is TGTGCCAGCAGTGATCTGGGGGCAAGTGGGTCACCCCTCCACTTT. Residues: CASSDLGASGSPLHF.

V gene TRBV7-9 combines with J gene TRBJ2-1; possible D gene TRBD2, 5 bases. The V end lost 5 bases, the J end lost 8 bases, and 13 bases lay between the germline ends. The CDR3 extends over 13 amino acids. The germline V gene encodes CDR1 SEHNR and CDR2 FQNEAQ (reference sequence). CDR3 bases: TGTGCCAGCAGCCTCGGACTCCTCGATGAGCAGTTCTTC. Amino acids: CASSLGLLDEQFF. The full variable domain, in which reference TRBV7-9 and TRBJ2-1 provide the parts outside the CDR3, is DTGVSQNPRHKITKRGQNVTFRCDPISEHNRLYWYRQTLGQGPEFLTYFQNEAQLEKSRLLSDRFSAERPKGSFSTLEIQRTEQGDSAMYLCASSLGLLDEQFFGPGTRLTVL.

This clone was seen a few times. The chain uses TRBV5-1 and TRBJ2-1; 10 nucleotides align to TRBD1. The trim removed 4 bases at V and 0 bases at J, leaving 1 base unmatched. The length of the CDR3 is 15 residues. Germline CDR1 SGHRS, CDR2 YFSETQ. The CDR3 sequence: CASSGTGDSYNEQFF. The DNA for the CDR3 is TGCGCCAGCAGCGGGACAGGGGACTCCTACAATGAGCAGTTCTTC.

The sample holds a few counts of this clone. Other nucleotide sequences in the sample specify the same CDR3. The chain uses TRBV7-2 and TRBJ2-7, with 7 bases fitting TRBD1. J lost 4 bases, V lost 5 bases, and 2 bases had no gene match. The CDR3 consists of 12 residues. The germline gives CDR1 SGHTA, CDR2 FQGNSA. The CDR3 DNA is TGTGCCAGCAGCCTACAGGGGTACGAGCAGTACTTC. It yields the protein CASSLQGYEQYF.

This rearrangement joins TRBV30 to TRBJ1-1, with 9 bases fitting TRBD1. V lost 3 bases and J lost 0; bases outside the gene matches: 5. Germline CDR1 is GTSNPN and CDR2 is SVGIG (reference sequence). The CDR3 covers 15 residues. CDR3 in amino acids: CAWRTGGFVNTEAFF. CDR3 nucleotide sequence: TGTGCCTGGAGGACAGGGGGGTTTGTGAACACTGAAGCTTTCTTT. Full variable domain (remainder filled in from reference TRBV30 and TRBJ1-1): SQTIHQWPATLVQPVGSPLSLECTVEGTSNPNLYWYRQAAGRGLQLLFYSVGIGQISSEVPQNLSASRPQDRQFILSSKKLLLSDSGFYLCAWRTGGFVNTEAFFGQGTRLTVV.

This clone was observed a handful of times. J is TRBJ1-1 and V is TRBV30; D is ambiguous. Trimming stripped 2 bases from V and 3 bases from J, with 13 bases between. Per germline, CDR1 GTSNPN and CDR2 SVGIG (reference sequence). The CDR3 has 14 residues. The CDR3 is CAWSLGIGDTEAFF. DNA of the CDR3: TGTGCCTGGAGTCTTGGGATTGGGGACACTGAAGCTTTCTTT.

A few counts support this clone. The rearrangement joins TRBV18 to TRBJ1-4; D call uncertain. This CDR3 contains 14 residues. Germline-derived CDR1 and CDR2 are KGHSH and LQKENI. V was clipped by 2 bases and J by 6 bases, with 10 bases between them. The chain's CDR3 is CASSPGLLDEKLFF. The CDR3 DNA is TGTGCCAGCTCACCAGGGTTATTGGATGAAAAACTGTTTTTT.

The chain employs TRBV4-1 and TRBJ1-2, with D uncertain. Trimming removed 0 bases from V and 2 bases from J, with 10 bases in between. CDR3 size: 15 residues. Germline assignment: CDR1 MGHRA and CDR2 YSYEKL. CDR3 sequence: CASSQDRMINYGYTF. The CDR3 nucleotides read TGCGCCAGCAGCCAAGATCGTATGATCAACTATGGCTACACCTTC.

In this sample, this clone turned up many times. The rearrangement links TRBV27 to TRBJ2-7; 9 positions agree with TRBD1. With V trimmed by 6 bases and J by 6 bases, 3 bases remained unmatched. The CDR3 spans 12 residues. Germline V gene data show CDR1 as MNHEY and CDR2 as SMNVEV (reference sequence). The chain's CDR3 is CASSTGGLEQYF. CDR3 coding DNA: TGTGCCAGCAGCACAGGGGGCCTCGAGCAGTACTTC.

This clone turned up a few times. The chain couples TRBV4-3 to TRBJ2-1; 9 bases are shared with TRBD1. The V gene's germline CDR1 is LGHNA and CDR2 YSLEER. The CDR3 has 15 residues. V was pared by 1 base and J by 2 bases, with 0 bases of the junction left unmatched. Here the CDR3 reads CASSQGDRAYNEQFF. CDR3 coding DNA: TGCGCCAGCAGCCAAGGGGACAGGGCCTACAATGAGCAGTTCTTC.